This T cell receptor beta chain was sequenced in a study of T cell repertoires in aging, cancer and after chemotherapy. Study-level results: In cancer patients, declining TCR diversity with age involved lost richness and lost evenness. These repertoire data do not allow conclusions about immunological memory after chemotherapy. Rebound thymic output was suggested by rising median generation probability during chemotherapy in each cancer cohort.

TRB rearrangements spanning V, D and J were amplified using mixed TRB-A/B primers. MiXCR, applied by TCRdb to the multiplex PCR reads, yields one record per CDR3 protein. This table holds 8,100 or so distinct CDR3 sequences, approximately 40% found once. A word on this clonotype: Its specificity is unknown.

Peripheral blood genomic DNA, not sorted cells or RNA, was the template. The CDR3 length is 18 residues. CDR1 and CDR2 (germline): MNHEY, SVGEGT. The V gene lost 5 bases and the J gene lost 5 bases, with 24 bases spanning the gap. The V gene is TRBV6-2 or TRBV6-3, the J gene TRBJ2-2, with D perhaps TRBD2 (6 bases). This clonotype was obtained from a human donor in good health. Material: blood. The CDR3, as DNA: TGTGCCAGCAGTAGCGGGCGAAGGTCTCAACCGTCAACCGGGGAGCTGTTTTTT. Translation gives CASSSGRRSQPSTGELFF.